This TCR beta chain was recorded in a study of PD-1 blockade in classical Hodgkin lymphoma. About this clone: Its antigen remains unidentified.

V shed 7 bases and J shed 7 bases, with 16 bases lying between them. The CDR3 runs 14 residues. CDR1 and CDR2 (germline): MNHNS, SASEGT. Each and every patient relapsed after autologous stem cell transplantation, and patients got differing brentuximab vedotin exposure. Best response was recorded as complete response, partial response or progressive disease. Sequenced by immunoSEQ multiplex PCR; TCRdb stores in-frame clones only, minus some. The table lists approximately 100,000 clones, 75% to 90% of them singletons. Study-level findings and limits: According to reports, newly diagnosed patients had lower baseline TCR diversity than healthy donors, and relapsed/refractory patients had lower baseline TCR diversity still. Patients with an early start, nivolumab under 1 year after ASCT, were excluded. For complete responders, baseline diversity was comparable to that of newly diagnosed patients.

This sample comprised peripheral blood mononuclear cells (PBMCs), obtained before the second cycle of nivolumab. The sequence came from a human donor with classical Hodgkin lymphoma. V is TRBV6-1 and J is TRBJ2-2; tentative D call: TRBD1 (6 bases). CDR3 in DNA: TGTGCCAGCACTTCAGACAGGTTGAACGGGGAGCTGTTTTTT. This encodes CASTSDRLNGELFF.